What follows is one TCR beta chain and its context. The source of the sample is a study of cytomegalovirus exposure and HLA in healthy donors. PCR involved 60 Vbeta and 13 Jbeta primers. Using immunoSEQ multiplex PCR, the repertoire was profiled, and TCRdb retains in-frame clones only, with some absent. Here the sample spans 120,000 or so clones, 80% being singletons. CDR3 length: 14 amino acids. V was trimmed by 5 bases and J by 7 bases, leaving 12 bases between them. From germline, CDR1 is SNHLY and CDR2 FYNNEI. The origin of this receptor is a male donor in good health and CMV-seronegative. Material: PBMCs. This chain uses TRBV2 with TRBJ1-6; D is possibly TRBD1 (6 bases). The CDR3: CASSQQGENSPLHF. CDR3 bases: TGTGCCAGCAGTCAACAGGGAGAAAATTCACCCCTCCACTTT.